This T cell receptor beta chain was identified in a study of blood T cells in healthy people across ages. The study's findings and limits: Higher diversity, along with more naive CD4+ cells, distinguished long-lived donors from aged donors.

For this clonotype: Its antigen is not known.

Primers used in a second PCR of about 7 to 11 cycles were a sample-barcoded 5' primer and a J-beta primer mix. A single record per CDR3 protein comes from TCRdb applying MiXCR to the 5' RACE reads. The data hold about 640,000 distinct CDR3 sequences, with 58% observed a single time. The CDR3 is 16 residues long. Germline-derived CDR1 and CDR2 are KGHDR and SFDVKD. Deletions cut 0 bases from V and 6 bases from J, with 16 bases between. Material: blood. The chain uses TRBV24-1 and TRBJ1-1; D not resolved. This clonotype originated in a man in his fifties or sixties in good health. The CDR3 nucleotides read TGTGCCACCAGTGATTTGTCCGGGAAGTGGAAGGCTGAAGCTTTCTTT. It specifies CATSDLSGKWKAEAFF.